This note documents a single TCR beta chain sequence. Per the original data handling: How many nucleated cells were present was estimated from reference gene primer amplification. The repertoire was sequenced with immunoSEQ multiplex PCR; TCRdb's copy has only in-frame clones and lacks some. That table gives V, J and clone size, and the DNA gave D and trimming. Of 150,000 to 200,000 clones detected, about 88% appear once; the ten largest clones hold roughly 26%. The CDR3 is made up of 15 amino acids. Germline V gene data show CDR1 as KGHSH and CDR2 as LQKENI. Trimming at V came to 2 bases and at J to 7 bases, leaving 5 bases not matched to a gene. This sample was taken from a study of blood T cell repertoires in COVID-19. Background on the study: The study drew acute and convalescent COVID-19 samples from the United States, Italy and Spain. Sources were T cells, B-cell-depleted T cells, or PBMCs; the material itself was cDNA or gDNA.

The chain carries TRBV18 and TRBJ1-6, with 7 bases that match TRBD1. What was sequenced was peripheral blood. This sequence was found in a man aged 60 to 69 with acute or convalescent COVID-19. The CDR3 is CASSPGQGDNSPLHF. The CDR3 DNA reads TGTGCCAGCTCACCAGGGCAGGGGGACAATTCACCCCTCCACTTT.